Presented here are 5 T cell receptor beta chains from one specimen sequenced in a study of cytomegalovirus exposure and HLA in healthy donors. The PCR employed 60 Vbeta primers together with 13 Jbeta primers. Data came from immunoSEQ multiplex PCR; TCRdb stores just in-frame clones and leaves some out. Counted here are around 100,000 clones, approximately 88% occurring once; the ten biggest clones make up about 2.1%. Sequencing was done on a sample of PBMCs. The receptors derive from a man between 18 and 35 years old in good health and CMV-seronegative.

The chain carries TRBV5-1 and TRBJ2-1; a weak D match, TRBD1 (6 bases). The V gene's germline CDR1 is SGHRS and CDR2 YFSETQ. The ends were cut back, 0 bases at V and 12 bases at J, with 19 bases in the middle. CDR3 length: 15 residues. The CDR3 here is CASSLEGTPGTRQFF. CDR3 nucleotide sequence: TGCGCCAGCAGCTTGGAGGGGACGCCAGGGACAAGGCAGTTCTTC.

This clone came up a few times. The chain joins TRBV27 to TRBJ2-2; tentative D call: TRBD2 (5 bases). Trimming cost V 0 bases and J 8 bases, with 13 bases left between them. CDR3 length: 15 residues. The germline gives CDR1 MNHEY, CDR2 SMNVEV (reference sequence). The CDR3 loop reads CASSLSTGVPGELFF. CDR3 coding DNA: TGTGCCAGCAGTTTATCGACCGGGGTTCCGGGGGAGCTGTTTTTT.

The chain uses TRBV28 and TRBJ1-1; tentatively, D is TRBD1 (5 bases). V was cut by 3 bases and J by 0 bases, with 8 bases left in between. The germline gives CDR1 MDHEN, CDR2 SYDVKM. This CDR3 spans 14 amino acids. CDR3 DNA: TGTGCCAGCAGTTTCGACAGTTTGAACACTGAAGCTTTCTTT. Translating gives CASSFDSLNTEAFF.

This clone was picked up a small number of times. The chain carries TRBV14 and TRBJ2-4, with D maybe TRBD1 (7 bases). This CDR3 region has 13 residues. Germline CDR1 SGHDN, CDR2 FVKESK. Deletions cut 5 bases from V and 6 bases from J, with 11 bases between. The CDR3 loop reads CASSNQGGNIQYF. The CDR3 coding sequence is TGTGCCAGCAGCAATCAGGGGGGAAACATTCAGTACTTC.

The rearrangement uses TRBV27 and TRBJ1-5, with 10 nucleotides matching TRBD1. Germline V gene sequence: CDR1 MNHEY, CDR2 SMNVEV (reference sequence). Unmatched junction bases numbered 10, after V lost 4 bases and J lost 1 base. This CDR3 has 18 residues. The DNA of the CDR3 is TGTGCCAGCAGTTCTTCCGCGACAGGGGGCTGGAGCAATCAGCCCCAGCATTTT. It encodes CASSSSATGGWSNQPQHF.